The present TCR beta chain was sequenced within a study of blood T cells in healthy people across ages. With a J-beta primer mix and a sample-barcoded 5' primer, a second PCR ran about 7 to 12 cycles. Tagging of each cDNA molecule was performed by a template-switch adaptor with 12 random nucleotides. One entry per CDR3 protein, called by TCRdb with MiXCR from the 5' RACE reads. The table includes 1.5 million to 2 million distinct CDR3 sequences, 28% detected once. To note about this clonotype: The antigen is not known.

Study-level points and caveats: Long-lived donors had more naive CD4+ cells and higher diversity than aged donors.

In terms of origin and age, donors were healthy Caucasian individuals from Russia aged about 6 to 90. The TCR originated in a woman in her thirties in good health. The specimen sequenced was blood.

This chain's CDR3 is CASRGWGTYEQYF. CDR3 nucleotides: TGTGCCAGCAGGGGGTGGGGCACCTACGAGCAGTACTTC. The rearrangement joins TRBV25-1 to TRBJ2-7; D may be TRBD1 (5 bases). The V and J ends lost 6 bases and 2 bases respectively, with 11 bases between them. Germline CDR1 reads MGHDK; CDR2 reads SYGVNS. The CDR3 spans 13 residues.